What follows are 6 T cell receptor beta chains derived from one specimen sequenced in a study of cytomegalovirus exposure and HLA in healthy donors. Primers included in the PCR were 60 Vbeta and 13 Jbeta primers. Produced via immunoSEQ multiplex PCR; TCRdb's table is partial and in-frame only. Listed are 100,000 or so clones; around 3.4% falls within the top ten. The sample taken for sequencing was PBMCs. These receptors all stem from a woman in her twenties or thirties in good health and CMV-seronegative.

The chain carries TRBV7-2 and TRBJ2-7, with 11 nucleotides matching TRBD2. The V segment lost 5 bases and the J segment 3 bases; nucleotides outside the gene matches: 12. The CDR3 spans 17 residues. CDR1 and CDR2 (germline): SGHTA, FQGNSA. CDR3: CASSPALAGTSGYEQYF. In DNA, the CDR3 is TGTGCCAGCAGCCCCGCCCTAGCTGGGACTAGCGGCTACGAGCAGTACTTC.

This chain connects TRBV10-3 to TRBJ1-4; 8 nucleotides align to TRBD1. V was clipped by 2 bases and J by 2 bases; unmatched bases: 4. From germline, CDR1 is ENHRY and CDR2 SYGVKD. The CDR3 loop spans 16 amino acids. For the CDR3, the DNA is TGTGCCATCAGTGAGGGCAGGGGGCCCACTAATGAAAAACTGTTTTTT. Amino acids: CAISEGRGPTNEKLFF.

The chain recombines TRBV7-6 with TRBJ1-1; a possible D gene is TRBD1 (5 bases). CDR1 is SGHVS and CDR2 is FNYEAQ in the germline V gene. The germline V and J ends were trimmed by 2 bases and 3 bases, with 16 bases remaining between them. The CDR3 length is 16 residues. The CDR3 DNA follows: TGTGCCAGCAGCTTAATTGTACGTGCGGGGGACACTGAAGCTTTCTTT. It codes for CASSLIVRAGDTEAFF.

V gene TRBV6-1 combines with J gene TRBJ2-7, with D possibly matching TRBD1 (6 bases). The CDR3 loop spans 15 amino acids. With 6 bases removed from V and 0 bases from J, the gap between germline ends came to 15 bases. The V gene's germline CDR1 is MNHNS and CDR2 SASEGT. The CDR3 coding sequence is TGTGCCAGCAGCCAGACAGGTTTTAGCTCCTACGAGCAGTACTTC. Its translation: CASSQTGFSSYEQYF.

This chain links TRBV6-1 with TRBJ2-1; TRBD1 matches 7 bases. With 3 bases clipped from V and 3 bases from J, the junction kept 8 bases outside the gene matches. The length of the CDR3 is 16 residues. Germline values: CDR1 MNHNS, CDR2 SASEGT. The CDR3 DNA is TGTGCCAGCAGTGACCGCCTACAGGGGCTCTACAATGAGCAGTTCTTC. This codes for CASSDRLQGLYNEQFF.

V usage is TRBV7-3 and J usage is TRBJ2-5, with TRBD2 identical over 8 bases. The CDR3 loop spans 14 amino acids. Germline loops: CDR1 SGHTA, CDR2 FQGTGA. Trimming cost V 5 bases and J 3 bases; bases outside gene matches: 5. CDR3 DNA: TGTGCCAGCAGCCCAAGCGGGGGTGAAGAGACCCAGTACTTC. Protein product: CASSPSGGEETQYF.